The TCR beta chain under discussion was sequenced for a study of neoadjuvant anti-PD-1 for oral cavity cancer. Study details: Non-progressing patients received a fourth nivolumab dose near day 43, then surgery on days 50-56.

Study observations and caveats: Post-treatment tumors with larger preexisting clones showed more shrinkage.

Tumor libraries mostly used around 4.8 ug genomic DNA, two replicates each. Data came from immunoSEQ multiplex PCR; TCRdb stores just in-frame clones and leaves some out. This table holds around 6,100 clones, 45% found once. Worth noting for this clone: The antigen is not known.

Germline V gene sequence: CDR1 SGHNT, CDR2 YYREEE (reference sequence). The CDR3 consists of 12 residues. The V and J ends lost 4 bases and 6 bases respectively, with 11 bases between them. V is TRBV5-4 and J is TRBJ2-7; tentative D call: TRBD1 (6 bases). Specimen: tumor tissue, collected before nivolumab (anti-PD-1) treatment. The receptor was isolated from a person aged 35-79 years with oral cavity squamous cell carcinoma. CDR3: CASSTSRGEQYF. DNA of the CDR3: TGTGCCAGCAGCACATCCAGGGGCGAGCAGTACTTC.